The 13 T cell receptor beta chains reported below all come from one sample, sequenced in a study of human thymus T cells. Surgeons resected thymus tissue during corrective heart surgery. Sequencing was performed with immunoSEQ multiplex PCR; in TCRdb, only in-frame clones are kept and a portion is missing. The sample lists approximately 70,000 clones; 85% to 95% were seen once. The sequenced material came from thymus tissue. These receptors were collected from a girl less than two years old with a congenital heart defect but otherwise immunologically healthy.

The V gene is TRBV9, the J gene TRBJ2-6; D unresolved. Trimming pared 6 bases from V and 3 bases from J, leaving 10 bases between. The CDR3 consists of 14 residues. Per the germline V gene, CDR1 is SGDLS and CDR2 is YYNGEE. CDR3: CASTRANGANVLTF. As DNA, the CDR3 is TGTGCCAGCACCCGGGCCAATGGGGCCAACGTCCTGACTTTC.

This CDR3 is CASSLEAGCQPQHF. In nucleotides, the CDR3 is TGTGCCAGCAGCTTAGAGGCAGGGTGTCAGCCCCAGCATTTT. The chain combines TRBV7-6 with TRBJ1-5, with a weak D call TRBD1 (5 bases). The ends were cut back, 1 base at V and 6 bases at J, with 10 bases in the middle. The V gene's germline CDR1 is SGHVS and CDR2 FNYEAQ. This CDR3 region has 14 residues.

V and J are TRBV7-2 and TRBJ1-1; possibly TRBD1 for D (5 bases). The V gene lost 1 base and the J gene lost 0 bases, with 9 bases spanning the gap. There are 15 residues in the CDR3. CDR1 is SGHTA and CDR2 is FQGNSA in the germline V gene. The CDR3 region is CASSLGQGVNTEAFF. The DNA for the CDR3 is TGTGCCAGCAGCTTAGGCCAAGGGGTGAACACTGAAGCTTTCTTT.

The V gene is TRBV21-1, the J gene TRBJ1-2; the D call TRBD1 from the table was never checked on the DNA. TRBV21-1 is a pseudogene segment. This CDR3 has 18 residues. CDR3 DNA: TGTGCCAGCAGCCTCGGACGGTGGGACAGGGGTTGGAGCTATGGCTACACCTTC. Translating it yields CASSLGRWDRGWSYGYTF.

This clone is a singleton in its sample. Written as DNA, the CDR3 is TGCGCCAGCAGCCAAGATTTGTGGGTGGGACTAGCGGGAGGAAGGGTAGATACGCAGTATTTT. It is translated as CASSQDLWVGLAGGRVDTQYF. The gene calls are TRBV4-1 and TRBJ2-3, with 15 bases aligning to TRBD2. Germline CDR1 is MGHRA and CDR2 is YSYEKL. Trimming at V came to 0 bases and at J to 5 bases, leaving 15 bases not matched to a gene. CDR3 size: 21 residues.

The V call is TRBV19, the J call TRBJ1-5; D gene unclear. With 3 bases removed from V and 5 bases from J, the gap between germline ends came to 5 bases. Germline V CDR1 and CDR2: LNHDA, SQIVND (reference sequence). The CDR3 loop spans 12 amino acids. The CDR3 loop reads CASSIKDQPQHF. The DNA for the CDR3 is TGTGCCAGTAGTATTAAGGATCAGCCCCAGCATTTT. The complete variable domain, with remaining parts taken from reference TRBV19 and TRBJ1-5, reads DGGITQSPKYLFRKEGQNVTLSCEQNLNHDAMYWYRQDPGQGLRLIYYSQIVNDFQKGDIAEGYSVSREKKESFPLTVTSAQKNPTAFYLCASSIKDQPQHFGDGTRLSIL.

This clone occurred once. V is TRBV11-2 and J is TRBJ2-2; weak D call: TRBD1 (5 bases). Germline lookup yields CDR1 SGHAT and CDR2 FQNNGV. This CDR3 is built from 14 residues. V was trimmed by 5 bases and J by 4 bases, leaving 11 bases between them. CDR3 loop: CASSPWGFTGELFF. The CDR3 nucleotides read TGTGCCAGCAGCCCCTGGGGCTTCACCGGGGAGCTGTTTTTT.

The chain is built from TRBV5-1 and TRBJ2-1; D may be TRBD1 or TRBD2 (6 bases each). The V end was cut by 0 bases, the J end by 2 bases, with 15 bases between. The CDR3 consists of 17 residues. CDR1 is SGHRS and CDR2 is YFSETQ in the germline V gene. The CDR3 DNA reads as TGCGCCAGCAGCTTGGCGGGGGCTAGTTCGGCCTACAATGAGCAGTTCTTC. Translation: CASSLAGASSAYNEQFF.

The chain combines TRBV28 with TRBJ2-7; D is perhaps TRBD1 (6 bases). CDR3 length equals 14 residues. Trimming shortened V by 0 bases and J by 2 bases, and 8 bases separated the two germline ends. The germline V gene has CDR1 MDHEN and CDR2 SYDVKM. CDR3 protein: CASSLWRTAYEQYF. In nucleotides, the CDR3 is TGTGCCAGCAGTTTATGGAGGACAGCCTACGAGCAGTACTTC.

Of note for this clone: The same CDR3 can be traced to other DNA sequences in this sample. The chain links TRBV4-3 to TRBJ1-4; D unresolved. The germline gives CDR1 LGHNA, CDR2 YSLEER. V lost 4 bases and J lost 8, with 11 bases in between. CDR3 length: 13 amino acids. The CDR3 region is CASSPGDGEKLFF. The CDR3 nucleotides read TGCGCCAGCAGCCCGGGTGACGGCGAAAAACTGTTTTTT.

The chain is built from TRBV7-2 and TRBJ2-7; possibly TRBD1 for D (6 bases). V was shortened by 5 bases and J by 4 bases, with 15 bases between the two germline ends. The CDR3 consists of 14 residues. CDR1 and CDR2 (germline): SGHTA, FQGNSA. CDR3 residues: CASSPRDTLYEQYF. The CDR3 nucleotides read TGTGCCAGCAGCCCCCGGGACACCTTGTACGAGCAGTACTTC. The full variable domain, with the rest looked up from reference TRBV7-2 and TRBJ2-7, is GAGVSQSPSNKVTEKGKDVELRCDPISGHTALYWYRQSLGQGLEFLIYFQGNSAPDKSGLPSDRFSAERTGGSVSTLTIQRTQQEDSAVYLCASSPRDTLYEQYFGPGTRLTVT.

This sequence joins TRBV2 and TRBJ2-2, with TRBD1 matching 7 bases. Losses at the gene ends were 6 bases for V and 0 bases for J; bases not matched to a gene: 1. CDR1 and CDR2 from the germline V gene are SNHLY and FYNNEI. The CDR3 has 14 residues. The CDR3 DNA is TGTGCCAGCAGAGGGACAGCGAACACCGGGGAGCTGTTTTTT. It is translated as CASRGTANTGELFF.

CDR3 sequence reads: CATSRDFGGREPQHF. The CDR3 DNA is TGTGCCACCAGCAGAGATTTCGGGGGTCGAGAGCCCCAGCATTTT. This rearrangement joins TRBV15 to TRBJ1-5; TRBD1 is a possible D gene (5 bases). CDR3 length equals 15 residues. The germline V gene encodes CDR1 LNHNV and CDR2 YYDKDF (reference sequence). V lost 0 bases and J 8 bases, leaving 14 bases between the germline ends.